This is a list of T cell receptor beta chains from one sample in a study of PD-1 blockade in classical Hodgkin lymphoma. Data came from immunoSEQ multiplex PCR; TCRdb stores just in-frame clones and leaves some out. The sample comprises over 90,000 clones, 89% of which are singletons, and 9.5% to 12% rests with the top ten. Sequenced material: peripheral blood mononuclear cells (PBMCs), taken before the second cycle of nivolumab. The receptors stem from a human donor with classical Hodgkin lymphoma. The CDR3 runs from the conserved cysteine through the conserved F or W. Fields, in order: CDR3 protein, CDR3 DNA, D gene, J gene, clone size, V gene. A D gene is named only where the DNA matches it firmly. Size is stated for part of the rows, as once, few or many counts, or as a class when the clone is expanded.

CDR3 protein: CASSQAGTGPRDTQYF
CDR3 DNA: TGCGCCAGCAGCCAAGCGGGGACAGGACCCCGCGATACGCAGTATTTT
D gene: TRBD1
J gene: TRBJ2-3
clone size: once
V gene: TRBV4-1

CDR3 protein: CASSLTGASSYEQYF
CDR3 DNA: TGTGCCAGCAGCTTAACAGGGGCAAGTTCCTACGAGCAGTACTTC
D gene: TRBD1
J gene: TRBJ2-7
clone size: NA
V gene: TRBV5-5

CDR3 protein: CASSADRGDTAYEQYF
CDR3 DNA: TGCGCCAGCAGCGCGGACAGGGGAGATACGGCTTACGAGCAGTACTTC
D gene: TRBD1
J gene: TRBJ2-7
clone size: NA
V gene: TRBV5-1

CDR3 protein: CASSPLANEQFF
CDR3 DNA: TGTGCCAGCAGCCCTCTAGCCAATGAGCAGTTCTTC
D gene: NA
J gene: TRBJ2-1
clone size: few
V gene: TRBV7-9

CDR3 protein: CASSIDRISGTYEQYF
CDR3 DNA: TGTGCCAGTAGTATAGATCGTATTTCAGGGACCTACGAGCAGTACTTC
D gene: NA
J gene: TRBJ2-7
clone size: NA
V gene: TRBV19

CDR3 protein: CASSLPGGELFF
CDR3 DNA: TGTGCCAGCAGTTTACCCGGCGGGGAGCTGTTTTTT
D gene: NA
J gene: TRBJ2-2
clone size: NA
V gene: TRBV27

CDR3 protein: CASSHSRLAYNEQFF
CDR3 DNA: TGTGCCAGCAGCCACTCGCGACTAGCCTACAATGAGCAGTTCTTC
D gene: NA
J gene: TRBJ2-1
clone size: NA
V gene: TRBV16

CDR3 protein: CASNPTGYTTPLHF
CDR3 DNA: TGTGCCAGTAACCCGACAGGGTATACGACACCCCTCCACTTT
D gene: TRBD1
J gene: TRBJ1-6
clone size: NA
V gene: TRBV19

CDR3 protein: CASSPDISEHQPQHF
CDR3 DNA: TGTGCCAGCTCACCGGACATTTCCGAACATCAGCCCCAGCATTTT
D gene: NA
J gene: TRBJ1-5
clone size: NA
V gene: TRBV18

CDR3 protein: CASSTGKEGIQPQHF
CDR3 DNA: TGTGCCAGCAGCACAGGGAAGGAAGGAATTCAGCCCCAGCATTTT
D gene: NA
J gene: TRBJ1-5
clone size: NA
V gene: TRBV27

CDR3 protein: CATSASRAEGFKGAFF
CDR3 DNA: TGTGCCACCAGCGCTTCCAGGGCCGAGGGGTTTAAGGGAGCTTTCTTT
D gene: NA
J gene: TRBJ1-1
clone size: NA
V gene: TRBV15